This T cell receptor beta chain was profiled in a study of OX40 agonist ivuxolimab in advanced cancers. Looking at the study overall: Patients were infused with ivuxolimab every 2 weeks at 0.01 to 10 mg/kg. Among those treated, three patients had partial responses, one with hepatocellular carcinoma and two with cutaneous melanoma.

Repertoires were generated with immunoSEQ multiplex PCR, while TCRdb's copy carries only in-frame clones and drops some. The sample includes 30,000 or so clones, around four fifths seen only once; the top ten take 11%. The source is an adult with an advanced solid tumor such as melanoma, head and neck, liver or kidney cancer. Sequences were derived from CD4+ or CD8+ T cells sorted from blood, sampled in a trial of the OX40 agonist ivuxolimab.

The CDR3 protein is CASRGDVQETQYF. The CDR3 nucleotides read TGCGCCAGCAGGGGGGATGTCCAAGAGACCCAGTACTTC. This chain links TRBV10-2 with TRBJ2-5, with D possibly being TRBD1 or TRBD2 (5 bases each). The germline V gene has CDR1 WSHSY and CDR2 SAAADI. This CDR3 comprises 13 residues. Trimming cost V 6 bases and J 1 base, with 9 bases left between them.